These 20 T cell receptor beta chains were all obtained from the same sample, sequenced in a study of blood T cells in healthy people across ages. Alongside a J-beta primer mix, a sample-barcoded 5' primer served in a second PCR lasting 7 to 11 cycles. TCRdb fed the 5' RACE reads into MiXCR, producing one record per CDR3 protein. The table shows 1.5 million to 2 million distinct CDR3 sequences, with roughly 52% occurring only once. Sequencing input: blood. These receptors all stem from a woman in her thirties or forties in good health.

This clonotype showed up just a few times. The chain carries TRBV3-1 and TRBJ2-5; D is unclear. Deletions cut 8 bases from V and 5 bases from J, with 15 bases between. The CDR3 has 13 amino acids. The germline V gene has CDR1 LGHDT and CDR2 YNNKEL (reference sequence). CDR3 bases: TGTGCCAGCTCCGAATTCATGGGGGAGACCCAGTACTTC. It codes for CASSEFMGETQYF.

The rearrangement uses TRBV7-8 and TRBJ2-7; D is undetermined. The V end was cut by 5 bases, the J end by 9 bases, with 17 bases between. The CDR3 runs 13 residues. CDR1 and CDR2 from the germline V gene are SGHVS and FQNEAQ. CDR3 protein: CASSDERVQLQYF. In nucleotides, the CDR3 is TGTGCCAGCAGCGACGAGAGAGTTCAGCTGCAGTACTTC.

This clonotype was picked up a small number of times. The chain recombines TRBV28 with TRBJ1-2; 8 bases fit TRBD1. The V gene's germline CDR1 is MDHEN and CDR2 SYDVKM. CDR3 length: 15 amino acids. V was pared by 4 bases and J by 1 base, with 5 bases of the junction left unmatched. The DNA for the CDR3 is TGTGCCAGCAGTTCCTCAGGGGGCAGTAACTATGGCTACACCTTC. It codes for CASSSSGGSNYGYTF.

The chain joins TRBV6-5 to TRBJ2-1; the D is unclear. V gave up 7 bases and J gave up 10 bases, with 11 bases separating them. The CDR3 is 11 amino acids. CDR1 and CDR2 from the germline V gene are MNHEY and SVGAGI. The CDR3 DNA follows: TGTGCCAGCAACTCAAGGCGGGAGCAGTTCTTC. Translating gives CASNSRREQFF.

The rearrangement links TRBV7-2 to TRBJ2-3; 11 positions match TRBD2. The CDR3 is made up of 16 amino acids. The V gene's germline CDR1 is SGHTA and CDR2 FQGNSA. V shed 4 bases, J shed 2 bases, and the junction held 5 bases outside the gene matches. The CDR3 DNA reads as TGTGCCAGCAGCTCCACTAGCGGGGGAAACACAGATACGCAGTATTTT. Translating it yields CASSSTSGGNTDTQYF.

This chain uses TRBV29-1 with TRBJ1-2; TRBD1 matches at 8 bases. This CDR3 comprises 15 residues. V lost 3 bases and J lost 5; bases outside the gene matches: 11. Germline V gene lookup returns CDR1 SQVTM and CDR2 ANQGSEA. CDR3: CSVDDRGSLLYGYTF. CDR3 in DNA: TGCAGCGTTGATGACAGGGGTTCCCTCTTATATGGCTACACCTTC.

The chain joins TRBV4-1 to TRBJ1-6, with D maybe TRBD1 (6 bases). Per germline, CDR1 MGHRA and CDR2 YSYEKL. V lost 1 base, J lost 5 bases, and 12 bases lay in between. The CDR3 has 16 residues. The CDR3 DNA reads TGCGCCAGCAGCCAAGGTCCGGGACACAATAATTCACCCCTCCACTTT. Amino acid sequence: CASSQGPGHNNSPLHF.

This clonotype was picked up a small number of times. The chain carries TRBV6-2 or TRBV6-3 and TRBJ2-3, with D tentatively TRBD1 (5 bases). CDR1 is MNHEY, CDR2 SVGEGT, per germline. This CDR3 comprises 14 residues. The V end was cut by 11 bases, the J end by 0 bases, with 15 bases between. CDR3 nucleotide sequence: TGTGCCGTACAACAGGATTATAGCACAGATACGCAGTATTTT. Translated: CAVQQDYSTDTQYF.

Written as DNA, the CDR3 is TGTGCCAGCAGCCCGTACTCCGCTAGCACAGATACGCAGTATTTT. Translated, it gives CASSPYSASTDTQYF. The J gene is TRBJ2-3, the V gene TRBV7-3; D is uncertain. V shed 5 bases and J shed 0 bases, with 12 bases lying between them. The CDR3 is 15 amino acids. From germline, CDR1 is SGHTA and CDR2 FQGTGA. Full variable domain (rest looked up from reference TRBV7-3 and TRBJ2-3): GAGVSQTPSNKVTEKGKYVELRCDPISGHTALYWYRQSLGQGPEFLIYFQGTGAADDSGLPNDRFFAVRPEGSVSTLKIQRTERGDSAVYLCASSPYSASTDTQYFGPGTRLTVL.

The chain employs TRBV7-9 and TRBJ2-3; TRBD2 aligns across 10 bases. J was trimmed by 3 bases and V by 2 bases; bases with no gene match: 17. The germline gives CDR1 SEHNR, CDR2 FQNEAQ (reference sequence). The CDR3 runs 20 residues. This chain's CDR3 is CASSLRDRPGTSDRTDTQYF. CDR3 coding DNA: TGTGCCAGCAGCTTAAGGGACCGACCCGGGACTAGCGACCGTACAGATACGCAGTATTTT.

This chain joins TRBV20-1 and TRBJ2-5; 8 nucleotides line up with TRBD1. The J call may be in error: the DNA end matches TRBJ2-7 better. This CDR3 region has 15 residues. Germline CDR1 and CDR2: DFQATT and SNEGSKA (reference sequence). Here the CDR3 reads CSARDRAGGIYEQYF. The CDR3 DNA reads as TGCAGTGCTAGAGATCGGGCAGGGGGCATCTACGAGCAGTACTTC.

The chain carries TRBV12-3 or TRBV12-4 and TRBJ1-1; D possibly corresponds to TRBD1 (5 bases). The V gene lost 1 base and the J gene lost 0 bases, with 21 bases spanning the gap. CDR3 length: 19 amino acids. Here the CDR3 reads CASSLDGGRQVNMNTEAFF. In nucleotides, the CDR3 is TGTGCCAGCAGTTTAGATGGGGGGAGGCAGGTGAACATGAACACTGAAGCTTTCTTT.

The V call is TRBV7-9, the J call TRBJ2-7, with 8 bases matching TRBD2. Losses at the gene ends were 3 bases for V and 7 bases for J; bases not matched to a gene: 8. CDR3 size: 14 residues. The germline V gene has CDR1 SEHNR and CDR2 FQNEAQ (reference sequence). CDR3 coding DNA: TGTGCCAGCAGCTTTAGCGGGACTAACAATGAGCAGTACTTC. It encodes CASSFSGTNNEQYF.

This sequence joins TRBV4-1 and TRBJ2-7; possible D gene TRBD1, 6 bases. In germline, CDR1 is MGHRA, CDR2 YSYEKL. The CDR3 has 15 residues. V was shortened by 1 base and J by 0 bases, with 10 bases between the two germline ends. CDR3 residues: CASSQGTAISYEQYF. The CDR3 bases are TGCGCCAGCAGCCAAGGGACAGCTATCTCCTACGAGCAGTACTTC.

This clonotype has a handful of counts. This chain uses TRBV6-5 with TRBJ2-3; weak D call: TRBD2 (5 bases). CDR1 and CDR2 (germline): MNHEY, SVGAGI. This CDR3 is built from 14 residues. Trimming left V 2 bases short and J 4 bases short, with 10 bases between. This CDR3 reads CASSYQRAADTQYF. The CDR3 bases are TGTGCCAGCAGTTACCAGAGGGCGGCAGATACGCAGTATTTT.

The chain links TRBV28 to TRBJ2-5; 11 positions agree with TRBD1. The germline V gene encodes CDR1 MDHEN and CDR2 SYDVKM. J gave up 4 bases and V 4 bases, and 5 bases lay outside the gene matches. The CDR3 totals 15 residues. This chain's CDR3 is CASSSPGTGGETQYF. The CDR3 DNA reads TGTGCCAGCAGTTCGCCCGGGACAGGGGGAGAGACCCAGTACTTC.

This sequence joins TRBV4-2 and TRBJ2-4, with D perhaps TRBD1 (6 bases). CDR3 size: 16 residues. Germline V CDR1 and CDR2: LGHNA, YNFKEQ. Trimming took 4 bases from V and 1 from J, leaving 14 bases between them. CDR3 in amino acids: CASSPRKGEAKNIQYF. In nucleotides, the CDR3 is TGTGCCAGCAGCCCCCGAAAGGGGGAGGCCAAAAACATTCAGTACTTC.

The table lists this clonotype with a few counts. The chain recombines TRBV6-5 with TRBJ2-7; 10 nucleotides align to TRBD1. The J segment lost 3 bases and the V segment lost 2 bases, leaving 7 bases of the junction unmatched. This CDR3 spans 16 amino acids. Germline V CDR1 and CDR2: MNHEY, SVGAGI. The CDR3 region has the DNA TGTGCCAGCAGTTACCTTCAGGGACAGGGGATCTACGAGCAGTACTTC. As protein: CASSYLQGQGIYEQYF.

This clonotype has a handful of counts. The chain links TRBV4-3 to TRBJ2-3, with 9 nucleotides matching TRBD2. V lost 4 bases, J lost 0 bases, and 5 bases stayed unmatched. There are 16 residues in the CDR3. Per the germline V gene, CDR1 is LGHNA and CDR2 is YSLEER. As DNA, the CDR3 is TGCGCCAGCAGCCCGACTAGCGGACGAAGCACAGATACGCAGTATTTT. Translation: CASSPTSGRSTDTQYF.

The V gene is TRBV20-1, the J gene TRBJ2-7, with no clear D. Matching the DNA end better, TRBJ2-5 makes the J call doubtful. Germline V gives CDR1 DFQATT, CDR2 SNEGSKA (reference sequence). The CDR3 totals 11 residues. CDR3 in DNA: TGCAGTGCTAGGAATAGGAGGACCCAGTACTTC. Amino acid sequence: CSARNRRTQYF.